A single T cell receptor beta chain is shown here with its context. These data come from a study of blood T cell repertoires in COVID-19. The authors' processing: The assay estimated nucleated cells by amplifying reference gene primers. Profiled with immunoSEQ multiplex PCR; TCRdb holds only in-frame clones, not every one. The V and J calls and the clone size are those of that table, but D and trimming were determined from the DNA. The sample holds some 150,000 clones; roughly 86% are singletons and the top ten take more than 3%. The CDR3 runs 16 residues. Germline V gene lookup returns CDR1 SGDLS and CDR2 YYNGEE. Trimming took 6 bases from V and 2 from J; bases not matched to a gene: 10.

The sequence derives from a man between 65 and 85 years old with acute or convalescent COVID-19. The rearrangement links TRBV9 to TRBJ2-1; 8 bases align to TRBD2. The sample comprised peripheral blood. CDR3 residues: CASTLSAGGAYNEQFF. CDR3 DNA sequence: TGTGCCAGCACGCTATCGGCGGGAGGCGCCTACAATGAGCAGTTCTTC.